This T cell receptor (beta chain) was sequenced during a study of shared clonotypes between healthy human individuals. The CDR3 spans 17 residues. Germline CDR1 is MGHRA and CDR2 is YSYEKL. J was trimmed by 0 bases and V by 0 bases; bases with no gene match: 5. The study drew its donors from healthy HIV-negative adults without recent acute infections or vaccinations. Within Nashville, Tennessee resided all donors, each a Caucasian adult. CD4+ cells were split into CD45RA+ naive and CD45RA-negative memory subsets. Of note for this clone: The antigen remains unidentified.

Study-level findings and limits: Shared clonotypes across all four donors exceeded non-shared ones in generation probability.

Generated by immunoSEQ multiplex PCR, the TCRdb table keeps only in-frame clones and is missing some. Of about 600,000 clones in the sample, around 97% are singletons; the top ten hold roughly 0.055%. The specimen sequenced was naive CD4+ T cells sorted from blood. The subset is: CD45RA+ positively selected. The sequence came from a young woman in good health. The V gene is TRBV4-1, the J gene TRBJ2-3, with 8 positions matching TRBD2. The CDR3 region is CASSQDRASGSTDTQYF. As DNA, the CDR3 is TGCGCCAGCAGCCAAGATCGGGCTAGCGGGAGCACAGATACGCAGTATTTT.